A selection of T cell receptor beta chains follows, all from one sample in a study of identical twins. TCRdb used MiXCR to reprocess the 5' RACE reads, holding one entry per CDR3 protein. This repertoire shows roughly 1,500,000 distinct CDR3 sequences, about 32% found once; its top ten account for under 0.35%. Input material: cord blood. These receptors were collected from a newborn girl in good health. The CDR3 runs from the conserved cysteine through the conserved F or W. A D gene is named only where the DNA matches it firmly. Clone size is shown for a subset of rows, as once, few, many or a class of expanded clone.

V,D,size,J,DNA,CDR3
TRBV20-1,TRBD2,-,TRBJ2-2,TGCAGTGCCCCCCGGACTAGCGGGGGATCTGGGGAGCTGTTTTTT,CSAPRTSGGSGELFF
TRBV4-2,TRBD1,many,TRBJ1-2,TGTGCCAGCAGCCAAACAGGGGACTATGGCTACACCTTC,CASSQTGDYGYTF
TRBV27,-,-,TRBJ2-2,TGTGCCAGCATACTGTCGGAACACCTGTTCGCGAACACCGGGGAGCTGTTTTTT,CASILSEHLFANTGELFF
TRBV19,-,-,TRBJ1-1,TGTGCCAGCCATAGCAGGGGAACCACTGAAGCTTTCTTT,CASHSRGTTEAFF
TRBV4-1,-,-,TRBJ2-3,TGCGCCAGCAGCCAAGTTATCGGGGGCACAGATACGCAGTATTTT,CASSQVIGGTDTQYF
TRBV20-1,-,-,TRBJ2-2,TGCAGTGCTAGCCACGCCCGGGCGAACACCGGGGAGCTGTTTTTT,CSASHARANTGELFF
TRBV2,-,-,TRBJ1-4,TGTGCCAGCAGTGAAGCCGCAGGGATACCATGGGTGAATGAAAAACTGTTTTTT,CASSEAAGIPWVNEKLFF
TRBV10-2,-,-,TRBJ2-1,TGCGCCAGCAGTGCGTGGGGCTCGGGTTCCTACAATGAGCAGTTCTTC,CASSAWGSGSYNEQFF
TRBV12-3/TRBV12-4,-,-,TRBJ1-5,TGTGCCAGCAGTTTGCGAGACGGTAGCAATCAGCCCCAGCATTTT,CASSLRDGSNQPQHF
TRBV10-3,TRBD1,-,TRBJ2-5,TGTGCCATCAGTGAGATACAGGGGATAGAGACCCAGTACTTC,CAISEIQGIETQYF
TRBV20-1,TRBD2,few,TRBJ2-7,TGCAGTGCTAGAGAGAGGTCTAGGCTAGCGGTACCCTACGAGCAGTACTTC,CSARERSRLAVPYEQYF
TRBV12-3/TRBV12-4,TRBD2,-,TRBJ2-3,TGTGCCAGCACCTCGCGACGGGGCGGGGGGGCCTTTAATACGCAGTATTTT,CASTSRRGGGAFNTQYF
TRBV5-1,-,-,TRBJ2-3,TGCGCCAGCAGCCCGATCCCGACAGAGGGGGCAGATACGCAGTATTTT,CASSPIPTEGADTQYF
TRBV9,-,many,TRBJ2-7,TGTGCCAGCAGCCCCAGGGACCACTCCTACGAGCAGTACTTC,CASSPRDHSYEQYF
TRBV7-2,-,few,TRBJ2-3,TGTGCCAGCAGCTTATCCCATTCCACAGATACGCAGTATTTT,CASSLSHSTDTQYF
TRBV10-3,TRBD1,few,TRBJ1-1,TGTGCCATCAGTGGACGGACAGGCCCAATGAACACTGAAGCTTTCTTT,CAISGRTGPMNTEAFF
TRBV28,TRBD2,many,TRBJ2-3,TGTGCCAGCAGTACCCCCTCCGGGACTAGCTTCACAGATACGCAGTATTTT,CASSTPSGTSFTDTQYF
TRBV27,-,-,TRBJ2-5,TGTGCCAGCAGTTTATCGGGGAGGGGGTTCCGGGAGACCCAGTACTTC,CASSLSGRGFRETQYF
TRBV7-9,TRBD1,-,TRBJ1-2,TGTGCCAGCAGCGTGGAAGGACAGGGGGCGCTTGGCTACACCTTC,CASSVEGQGALGYTF
TRBV2,-,-,TRBJ2-7,TGTGCCAGCAGTGAAGAAACCTACGAGCAGTACTTC,CASSEETYEQYF
TRBV24-1,-,-,TRBJ2-2,TGTGCCACCAGTGCTTTCGGGGAGCTGTTTTTT,CATSAFGELFF
TRBV6-5,-,few,TRBJ2-2,TGTGCCAGGACCCGGACCGGGGAGCTGTTTTTT,CARTRTGELFF
TRBV11-1,-,few,TRBJ2-1,TGTGCCAGCAGCTTAGGAAGACTTGAGCAGTTCTTC,CASSLGRLEQFF
TRBV5-8,-,-,TRBJ1-5,TGTGCCAGCAGGTCCCCCCCAAGGCCCCAGCATTTT,CASRSPPRPQHF
TRBV20-1,-,-,TRBJ1-6,TGCAGTGCTAGGGCGCACTTCTCCTATAATTCACCCCTCCACTTT,CSARAHFSYNSPLHF
TRBV28,TRBD2,many,TRBJ2-1,TGTGCCAGCAGTTTAGTCCTAGCGGGAGGGCTGAGCTCCTACAATGAGCAGTTCTTC,CASSLVLAGGLSSYNEQFF
TRBV20-1,TRBD2,-,TRBJ2-1,TGCAGTACTAGAGAACTAGCGGGGCCGGGAAATGAGCAGTTCTTC,CSTRELAGPGNEQFF
TRBV29-1,-,few,TRBJ2-7,TGCAGCGTCGAGACCCCCGGGACACCCAATGAGCAGTACTTC,CSVETPGTPNEQYF
TRBV29-1,-,many,TRBJ2-7,TGCAGCGTTGCCTCCGGCGGGACCCCCTACGAGCAGTACTTC,CSVASGGTPYEQYF
TRBV28,TRBD1,-,TRBJ1-2,TGTGCCAGCAGTTGGGCCCGGGACAGGGCAACTTCTAACTATGGCTACACCTTC,CASSWARDRATSNYGYTF
TRBV10-3,TRBD1,-,TRBJ1-5,TGTGCCATCAGTGAGTCGAAAGCCCTAACAGGGGGCAATCAGCCCCAGCATTTT,CAISESKALTGGNQPQHF
TRBV7-2,TRBD2,-,TRBJ2-5,TGTGCCAGCAGCTTTAAGCGGGGGGGCCCAGAGACCCAGTACTTC,CASSFKRGGPETQYF
TRBV28,-,few,TRBJ2-7,TGTGCCAGCAGTTTATGGCTTTGGCGGGCCTACGAGCAGTACTTC,CASSLWLWRAYEQYF
TRBV7-2,TRBD2,-,TRBJ2-7,TGTGCCAGCAGCGTATTTGCCCTGGGACTAGCGGGAGATAACGAGCAGTACTTC,CASSVFALGLAGDNEQYF
TRBV6-6,-,few,TRBJ2-2,TGTGCCAGCAGTTTACTAGCTGCCACCGGGGAGCTGTTTTTT,CASSLLAATGELFF
TRBV27,TRBD1,-,TRBJ2-3,TGTGCCAGCAGTCTCCATAGGACAGGAGGAACAGATACGCAGTATTTT,CASSLHRTGGTDTQYF
TRBV29-1,TRBD1,-,TRBJ2-1,TGCAACGTTGAACCGACAGGGTTTGGCAATGAGCAGTTCTTC,CNVEPTGFGNEQFF
TRBV4-1,TRBD1,-,TRBJ2-5,TGCGCCAGCAGCCAATTGGGACAGGGGAACTACGTGCAGTACTTC,CASSQLGQGNYVQYF
TRBV4-1,-,-,TRBJ2-3,TGCGCCAGCACCCAACTACCTACAGGGATCTTCACAGGTACGCAGTATTTT,CASTQLPTGIFTGTQYF
TRBV7-9,TRBD1,-,TRBJ1-2,TGTGCCAGCAGCTTATTGACAGGGGAGTATGGCTACACCTTC,CASSLLTGEYGYTF
TRBV30,-,-,TRBJ1-6,TGTGCCTGGAGTAGCTCCTATAATTCACCCCTCCACTTT,CAWSSSYNSPLHF
TRBV11-2,-,few,TRBJ2-4,TGTGCCAGCAGCCTCGGTGGGATATTAGCCAAAAACATTCAGTACTTC,CASSLGGILAKNIQYF
TRBV20-1,-,few,TRBJ2-2,TGCAGTGCTAGAGAAGGACTCCTATCCGGGGAGCTGTTTTTT,CSAREGLLSGELFF
TRBV11-2,TRBD1,few,TRBJ2-6,TGTGCCAGCAGCCATACCGGGACAGGGACTGGGTCTGGGGCCAACGTCCTGACTTTC,CASSHTGTGTGSGANVLTF
TRBV7-2,-,-,TRBJ2-3,TGTGCCAGCAGCTTAGTAGTGGGAGGCGGCACAGATACGCAGTATTTT,CASSLVVGGGTDTQYF
TRBV4-2,-,few,TRBJ2-7,TGTGCCAGCAGCCAAGAAATGGCGGTAAGCTCCTACGAGCAGTACTTC,CASSQEMAVSSYEQYF
TRBV29-1,TRBD1,-,TRBJ2-7,TGCAGCGTTGTAGGGGGCCCCTCCTACGAGCAGTACTTC,CSVVGGPSYEQYF
TRBV28,TRBD2,-,TRBJ2-3,TGTGCCAGCAAATTGTCGGGGGGGCAGTTTGATACGCAGTATTTT,CASKLSGGQFDTQYF
TRBV20-1,TRBD2,few,TRBJ2-7,TGCAGTGCTAGAGAGCGGGAGGTGGGTCTCTACGAGCAGTACTTC,CSAREREVGLYEQYF
TRBV9,-,-,TRBJ1-2,TGTGCCAGCAGCATAGGTCTTGGCTACACCTTC,CASSIGLGYTF
TRBV6-5,-,-,TRBJ1-2,TGTGCCAGCAGTCCGTCCCGGGACATCTATGGCTACACCTTC,CASSPSRDIYGYTF
TRBV12-3/TRBV12-4,-,-,TRBJ1-1,TGTGCCAGCAGTCCAACAACGAGGAACACTGAAGCTTTCTTT,CASSPTTRNTEAFF
TRBV10-3,-,-,TRBJ2-7,TGTGCCATCAAGGGCCCGGGCTACGAGCAGTACTTC,CAIKGPGYEQYF
TRBV6-2/TRBV6-3,-,-,TRBJ2-1,TGTGCCACCACTAGCACTGGGAAGCAGTTCTTC,CATTSTGKQFF
TRBV21-1,-,few,TRBJ1-1,TGTGCCAGCAGCAAGGACAGGAACACTGAAGCTTTCTTT,CASSKDRNTEAFF
TRBV12-3/TRBV12-4,-,-,TRBJ2-1,TGTGCCGGCAGTCTCGGACTCCTGAACAATGAGCAGTTCTTC,CAGSLGLLNNEQFF
TRBV28,-,-,TRBJ2-5,TGTGCCAGCAGTTTCAGGGATCCCCAAGAGACCCAGTACTTC,CASSFRDPQETQYF
TRBV10-3,-,many,TRBJ2-7,TGTGCCACCACCACAGGACGCCTCTCCTACGAGCAGTACTTC,CATTTGRLSYEQYF
TRBV30,-,-,TRBJ1-2,TGTGCCTGGAGTGGGAACTATGGCTACACCTTC,CAWSGNYGYTF
TRBV5-1,-,-,TRBJ1-6,TGCGCCAGCAGCTCTACTTCCTTCTCCTATAATTCACCCCTCCACTTT,CASSSTSFSYNSPLHF